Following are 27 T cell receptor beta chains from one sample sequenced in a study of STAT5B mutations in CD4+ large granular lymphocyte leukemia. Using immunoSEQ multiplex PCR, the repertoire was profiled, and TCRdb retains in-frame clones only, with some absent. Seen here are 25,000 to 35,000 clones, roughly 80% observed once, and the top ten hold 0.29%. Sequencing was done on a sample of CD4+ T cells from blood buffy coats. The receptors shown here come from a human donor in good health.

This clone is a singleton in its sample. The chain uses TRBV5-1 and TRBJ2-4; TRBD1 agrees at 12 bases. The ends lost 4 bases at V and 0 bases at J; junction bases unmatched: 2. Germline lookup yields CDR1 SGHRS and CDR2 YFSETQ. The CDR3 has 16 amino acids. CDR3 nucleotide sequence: TGCGCCAGCAGCCGGGACAGGGGGCTAGCCAAAAACATTCAGTACTTC. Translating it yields CASSRDRGLAKNIQYF.

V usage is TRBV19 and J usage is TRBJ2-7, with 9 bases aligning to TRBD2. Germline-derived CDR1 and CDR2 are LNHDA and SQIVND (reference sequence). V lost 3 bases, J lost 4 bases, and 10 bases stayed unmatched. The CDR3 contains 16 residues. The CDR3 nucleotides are TGTGCCAGTAGTATTCATCTAGCGGGGTTGGGTTACGAGCAGTACTTC. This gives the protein CASSIHLAGLGYEQYF.

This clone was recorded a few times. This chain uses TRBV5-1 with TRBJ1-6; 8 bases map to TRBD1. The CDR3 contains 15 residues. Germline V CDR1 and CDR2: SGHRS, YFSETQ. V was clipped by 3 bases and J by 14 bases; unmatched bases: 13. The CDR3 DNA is TGCGCCAGCAGCTCGCGGACAGGGCCAGAGGGAACCCTCCACTTT. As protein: CASSSRTGPEGTLHF. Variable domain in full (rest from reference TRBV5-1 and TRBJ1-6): KAGVTQTPRYLIKTRGQQVTLSCSPISGHRSVSWYQQTPGQGLQFLFEYFSETQRNKGNFPGRFSGRQFSNSRSEMNVSTLELGDSALYLCASSSRTGPEGTLHFGNGTRLTVT.

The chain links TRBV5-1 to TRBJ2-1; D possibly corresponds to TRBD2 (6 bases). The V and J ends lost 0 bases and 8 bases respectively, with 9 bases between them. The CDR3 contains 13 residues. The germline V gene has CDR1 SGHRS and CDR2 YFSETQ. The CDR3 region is CASSLGIADEQFF. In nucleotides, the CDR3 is TGCGCCAGCAGCTTGGGGATAGCGGATGAGCAGTTCTTC.

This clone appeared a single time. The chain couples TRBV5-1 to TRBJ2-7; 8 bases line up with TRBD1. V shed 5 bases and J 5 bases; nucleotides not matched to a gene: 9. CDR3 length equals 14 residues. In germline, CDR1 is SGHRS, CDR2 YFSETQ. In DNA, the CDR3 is TGCGCCAGCAGGGACGACAGGGGCGGCAACGAGCAGTACTTC. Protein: CASRDDRGGNEQYF.

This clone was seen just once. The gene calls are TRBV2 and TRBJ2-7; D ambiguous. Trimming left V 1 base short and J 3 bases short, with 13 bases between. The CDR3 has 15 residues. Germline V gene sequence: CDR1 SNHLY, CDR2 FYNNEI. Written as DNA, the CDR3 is TGTGCCAGCAGTGAAGGTCAGGTCATTCTCTACGAGCAGTACTTC. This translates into CASSEGQVILYEQYF.

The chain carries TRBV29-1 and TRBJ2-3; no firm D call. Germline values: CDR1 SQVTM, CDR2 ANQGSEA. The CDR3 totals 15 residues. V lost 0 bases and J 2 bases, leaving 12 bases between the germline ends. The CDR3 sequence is CSVEEETFYTDTQYF. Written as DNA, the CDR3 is TGCAGCGTTGAAGAGGAGACTTTCTACACAGATACGCAGTATTTT.

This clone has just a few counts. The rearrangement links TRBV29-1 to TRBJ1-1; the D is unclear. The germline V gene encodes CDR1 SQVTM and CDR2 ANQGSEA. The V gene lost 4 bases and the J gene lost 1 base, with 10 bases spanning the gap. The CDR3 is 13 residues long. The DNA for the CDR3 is TGCAGCGTTGGGGTTTTGGGGAACACTGAAGCTTTCTTT. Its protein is CSVGVLGNTEAFF.

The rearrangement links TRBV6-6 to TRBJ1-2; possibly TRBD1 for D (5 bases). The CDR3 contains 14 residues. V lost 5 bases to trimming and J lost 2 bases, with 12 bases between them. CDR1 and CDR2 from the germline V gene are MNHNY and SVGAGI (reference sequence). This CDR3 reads CASSTPGGNYGYTF. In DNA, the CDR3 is TGTGCCAGCAGTACACCGGGGGGGAACTATGGCTACACCTTC.

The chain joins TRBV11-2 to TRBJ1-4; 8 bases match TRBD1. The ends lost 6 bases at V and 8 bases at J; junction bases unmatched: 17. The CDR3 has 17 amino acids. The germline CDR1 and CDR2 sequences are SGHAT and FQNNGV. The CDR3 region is CASSWAGYRGTGEKLFF. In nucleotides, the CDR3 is TGTGCCAGCAGTTGGGCGGGTTACAGGGGGACCGGGGAAAAACTGTTTTTT.

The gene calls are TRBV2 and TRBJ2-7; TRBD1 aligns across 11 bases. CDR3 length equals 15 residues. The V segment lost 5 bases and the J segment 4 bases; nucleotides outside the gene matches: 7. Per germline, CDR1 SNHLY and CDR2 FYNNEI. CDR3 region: CASSIGQGAVYEQYF. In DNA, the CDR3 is TGTGCCAGCAGTATAGGACAGGGGGCTGTATACGAGCAGTACTTC. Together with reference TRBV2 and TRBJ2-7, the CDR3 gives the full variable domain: EPEVTQTPSHQVTQMGQEVILRCVPISNHLYFYWYRQILGQKVEFLVSFYNNEISEKSEIFDDQFSVERPDGSNFTLKIRSTKLEDSAMYFCASSIGQGAVYEQYFGPGTRLTVT.

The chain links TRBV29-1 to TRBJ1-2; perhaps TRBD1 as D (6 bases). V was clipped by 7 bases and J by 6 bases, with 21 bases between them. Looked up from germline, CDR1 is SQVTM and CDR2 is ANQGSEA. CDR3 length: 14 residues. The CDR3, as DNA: TGCAGCGCCCTAGAGGGACAAAATCTACATGGCTACACCTTC. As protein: CSALEGQNLHGYTF.

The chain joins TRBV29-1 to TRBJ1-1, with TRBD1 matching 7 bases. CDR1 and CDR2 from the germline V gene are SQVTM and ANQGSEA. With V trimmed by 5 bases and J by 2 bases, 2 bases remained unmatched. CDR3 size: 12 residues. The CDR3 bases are TGCAGCGTTCGGACAGGCAACACTGAAGCTTTCTTT. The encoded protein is CSVRTGNTEAFF. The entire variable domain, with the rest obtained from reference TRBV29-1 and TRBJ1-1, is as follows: SAVISQKPSRDICQRGTSLTIQCQVDSQVTMMFWYRQQPGQSLTLIATANQGSEATYESGFVIDKFPISRPNLTFSTLTVSNMSPEDSSIYLCSVRTGNTEAFFGQGTRLTVV.

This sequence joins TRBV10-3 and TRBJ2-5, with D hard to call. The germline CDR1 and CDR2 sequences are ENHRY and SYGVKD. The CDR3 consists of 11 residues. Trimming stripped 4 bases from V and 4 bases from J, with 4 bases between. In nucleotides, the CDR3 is TGTGCCATCAGTGGAGGAGAGACCCAGTACTTC. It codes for CAISGGETQYF.

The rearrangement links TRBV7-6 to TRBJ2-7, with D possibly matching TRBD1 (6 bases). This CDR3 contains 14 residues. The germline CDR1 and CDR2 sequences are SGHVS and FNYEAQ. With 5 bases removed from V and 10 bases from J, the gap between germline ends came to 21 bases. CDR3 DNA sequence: TGTGCCAGCAGCGGCCAGTCCGGGACAACAATCCAGTACTTC. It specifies CASSGQSGTTIQYF.

The CDR3 bases are TGTGCCAGCAGCTTCGTATTTGGGGGGGAAGCCTACGAGCAGTACTTC. Amino acids: CASSFVFGGEAYEQYF. This chain joins TRBV7-4 and TRBJ2-7; 7 bases align to TRBD2. The CDR3 has 16 amino acids. The trim removed 3 bases at V and 2 bases at J, leaving 10 bases unmatched. CDR1 is SGHVT and CDR2 is SQSDAQ in the germline V gene.

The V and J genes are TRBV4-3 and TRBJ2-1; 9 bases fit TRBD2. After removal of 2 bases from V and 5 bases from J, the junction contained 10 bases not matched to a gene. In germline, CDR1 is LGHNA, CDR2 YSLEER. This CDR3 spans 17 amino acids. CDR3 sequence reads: CASSQQVAGVIDNEQFF. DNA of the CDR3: TGCGCCAGCAGCCAACAAGTAGCGGGAGTAATAGACAATGAGCAGTTCTTC.

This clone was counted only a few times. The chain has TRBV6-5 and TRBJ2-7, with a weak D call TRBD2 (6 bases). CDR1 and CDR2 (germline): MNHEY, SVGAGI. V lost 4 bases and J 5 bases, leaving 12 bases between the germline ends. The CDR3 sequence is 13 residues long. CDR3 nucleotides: TGTGCCAGCAGTTTTCGGGGGATTAACGAGCAGTACTTC. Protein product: CASSFRGINEQYF.

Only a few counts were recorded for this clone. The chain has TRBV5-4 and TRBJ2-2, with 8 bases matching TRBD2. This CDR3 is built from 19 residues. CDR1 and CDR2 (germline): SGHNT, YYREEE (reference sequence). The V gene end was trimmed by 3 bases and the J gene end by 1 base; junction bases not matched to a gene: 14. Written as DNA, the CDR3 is TGTGCCAGCAGCTCGCAGCGGTTGCGAGCGGGGGAGAACACCGGGGAGCTGTTTTTT. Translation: CASSSQRLRAGENTGELFF. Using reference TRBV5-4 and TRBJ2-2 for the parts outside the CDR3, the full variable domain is ETGVTQSPTHLIKTRGQQVTLRCSSQSGHNTVSWYQQALGQGPQFIFQYYREEENGRGNFPPRFSGLQFPNYSSELNVNALELDDSALYLCASSSQRLRAGENTGELFFGEGSRLTVL.

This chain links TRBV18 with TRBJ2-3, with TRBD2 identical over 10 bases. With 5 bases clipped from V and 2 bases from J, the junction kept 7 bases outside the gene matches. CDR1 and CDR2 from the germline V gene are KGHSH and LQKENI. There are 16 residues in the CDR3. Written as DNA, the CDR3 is TGTGCCAGCTCATTGCTACTAGCGGGAAACACAGATACGCAGTATTTT. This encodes CASSLLLAGNTDTQYF.

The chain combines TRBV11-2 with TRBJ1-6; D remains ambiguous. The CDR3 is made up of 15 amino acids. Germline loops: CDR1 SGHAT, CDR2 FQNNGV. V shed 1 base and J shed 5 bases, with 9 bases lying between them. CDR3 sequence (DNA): TGTGCCAGCAGCTTAGGTTTAGGAGATAATTCACCCCTCCACTTT. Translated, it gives CASSLGLGDNSPLHF.

The CDR3 reads CASSELGQKETQYF. The CDR3 bases are TGTGCCAGCAGTGAATTGGGACAGAAAGAGACCCAGTACTTC. This chain uses TRBV6-1 with TRBJ2-5; 7 bases map to TRBD1. Germline V lookup: CDR1 MNHNS, CDR2 SASEGT. V lost 2 bases to trimming and J lost 3 bases; unmatched junction nucleotides: 3. There are 14 residues in the CDR3.

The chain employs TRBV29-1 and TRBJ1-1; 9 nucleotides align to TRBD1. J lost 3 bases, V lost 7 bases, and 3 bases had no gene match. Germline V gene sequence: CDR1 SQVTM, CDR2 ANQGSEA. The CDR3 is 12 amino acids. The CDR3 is CSADRGDTEAFF. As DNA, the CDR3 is TGCAGCGCGGACAGGGGAGACACTGAAGCTTTCTTT.

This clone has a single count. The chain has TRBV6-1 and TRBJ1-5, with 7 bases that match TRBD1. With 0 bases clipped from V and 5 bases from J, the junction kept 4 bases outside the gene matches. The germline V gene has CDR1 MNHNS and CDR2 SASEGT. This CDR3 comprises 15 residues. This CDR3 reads CASSEAMTGYQPQHF. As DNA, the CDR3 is TGTGCCAGCAGTGAAGCGATGACAGGGTATCAGCCCCAGCATTTT.

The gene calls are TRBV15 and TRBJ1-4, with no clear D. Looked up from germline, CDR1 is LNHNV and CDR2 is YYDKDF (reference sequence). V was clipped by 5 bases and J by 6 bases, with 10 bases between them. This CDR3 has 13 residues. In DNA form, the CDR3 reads TGTGCCACCAGCCCCCGGGAGGATGAAAAACTGTTTTTT. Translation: CATSPREDEKLFF.

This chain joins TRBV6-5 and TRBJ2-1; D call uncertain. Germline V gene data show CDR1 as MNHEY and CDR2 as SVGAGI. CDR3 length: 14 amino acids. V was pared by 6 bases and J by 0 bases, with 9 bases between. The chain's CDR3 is CASRSASSYNEQFF. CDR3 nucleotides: TGTGCCAGCAGAAGCGCTAGCTCCTACAATGAGCAGTTCTTC.

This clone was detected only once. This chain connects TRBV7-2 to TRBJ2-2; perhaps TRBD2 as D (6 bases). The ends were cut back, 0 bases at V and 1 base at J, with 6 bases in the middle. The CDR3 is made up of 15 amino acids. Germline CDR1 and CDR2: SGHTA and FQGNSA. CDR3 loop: CASSLAGGNTGELFF. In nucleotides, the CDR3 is TGTGCCAGCAGCTTAGCGGGAGGGAACACCGGGGAGCTGTTTTTT.